The present entry profiles one T cell receptor beta chain with its context. The sample belongs to a study of sequential checkpoint blockade in melanoma. Noted treatment: randomized to nivolumab then ipilimumab (arm A) or the reverse (arm B). From thawed PBMCs, live CD3+CD8+ cells negative for CD19 and CD56 were sorted. Germline V gene sequence: CDR1 MGHDK, CDR2 SYGVNS. V was shortened by 0 bases and J by 6 bases, with 12 bases between the two germline ends. The CDR3 loop spans 14 amino acids. Clones were sequenced by immunoSEQ multiplex PCR, and TCRdb holds only the in-frame ones, with some missing. Of about 22,000 clones listed, roughly 80% were seen once; the top ten hold around 27%.

Sequencing used CD8+ T cells sorted from blood (inferred from file names), obtained from a patient given nivolumab and ipilimumab in sequence. The genes are TRBV25-1 and TRBJ2-7; tentative D call: TRBD1 (7 bases). The source of this sequence is a human donor with melanoma. Written as DNA, the CDR3 is TGTGCCAGCAGTGAATACGGACAGGAGGGCGAGCAGTACTTC. Its protein is CASSEYGQEGEQYF.